This T cell receptor (beta chain) was recovered during a study of cytomegalovirus exposure and HLA in healthy donors. There are 14 residues in the CDR3. The germline V gene has CDR1 SGDLS and CDR2 YYNGEE. The V gene lost 3 bases and the J gene lost 4 bases, with 12 bases spanning the gap. Details on this clone: Its antigen remains unidentified.

TCRdb's copy holds only in-frame clones and misses some; the assay was immunoSEQ multiplex PCR. Here the sample spans about 200,000 clones, around four fifths being singletons. Study outcomes and limitations: A few chains tied to CMV proved CMV antigen-specific in vitro. The study labeled 150 to 200 TCR beta chains cytomegalovirus-associated. The tendency of first-cohort TCR clusters to co-occur in the 110 or so validation repertoires emerged from a later analysis.

The sequencing input was PBMCs. The chain has TRBV9 and TRBJ2-3, with D perhaps TRBD1 (5 bases). This clonotype was sampled from a woman aged 18-29 years in good health and CMV-seronegative. The CDR3 region is CASSDRIDPDTQYF. The CDR3 DNA reads TGTGCCAGCAGCGACAGGATAGACCCAGATACGCAGTATTTT.